This TCR beta chain was recorded in a study of OX40 agonist ivuxolimab in advanced cancers. Here immunoSEQ multiplex PCR was the method, and the copy in TCRdb shows in-frame clones only, minus some. In the table there are 45,000 to 65,000 clones, just under 80% of which are singletons. This CDR3 has 12 residues. Germline-derived CDR1 and CDR2 are MDHEN and SYDVKM. V dropped 6 bases and J dropped 9 bases, with 15 bases sitting between them. The sequence derives from an adult with an advanced solid tumor such as melanoma, head and neck, liver or kidney cancer. This specimen consisted of CD4+ or CD8+ T cells sorted from blood, obtained in a trial of the OX40 agonist ivuxolimab. The rearrangement uses TRBV28 and TRBJ2-7, with D possibly matching TRBD1 (6 bases). CDR3 protein: CASRYGQSSQYF. The CDR3 region has the DNA TGTGCCAGCAGATATGGACAGAGCTCGCAGTACTTC.